The entry below describes one T cell receptor beta chain. Its antigen is unknown. This CDR3 spans 14 amino acids. J gave up 4 bases and V 5 bases, and 8 bases lay outside the gene matches. Germline values: CDR1 SGHNT, CDR2 YYREEE (reference sequence). This sample is part of a study of a mutant IDH1 vaccine in newly diagnosed glioma. Study-wide context: Either 4-6 weeks after radiotherapy alone or alongside temozolomide, vaccination was begun.

TCRdb keeps only in-frame clones here, not all; method: immunoSEQ multiplex PCR. Of 56,000 or so clones in the sample, 75% were seen once. The time point is: week 47, end of study. Topical imiquimod accompanied each vaccine dose, which consisted of 300 ug of mutant IDH1 20-mer peptide. This receptor was obtained from a man between 45 and 60 years old with glioma. The chain links TRBV5-4 to TRBJ1-1; 7 positions agree with TRBD1. The starting material was PBMCs, obtained from a glioma patient whose treatment included an IDH1 peptide vaccine. As DNA, the CDR3 is TGTGCCAGCAGGCAGGGGGATCATAGCACTGAAGCTTTCTTT. Its protein product is CASRQGDHSTEAFF.